This TCR beta chain was sequenced during a study of CD8 T cells in Susac syndrome. RNA, at about 0.5 to 1 ug, was reverse transcribed with random hexamers. TCRdb reprocessed the immunoSEQ multiplex PCR reads via MiXCR and lists one record per CDR3 protein. The table lists 100,000 to 150,000 distinct CDR3 sequences, roughly 95% of them singletons, with more than 0.095% in the top ten. TCR beta sequencing was performed on blood CD8+ and CD4+ T cells. The controls, all healthy donors, were matched for age and sex. Deletions cut 5 bases from V and 7 bases from J, with 12 bases between. There are 14 residues in the CDR3. Germline CDR1 reads PRHDT; CDR2 reads FYEKMQ (reference sequence).

The chain couples TRBV13 to TRBJ1-6, with D possibly being TRBD1 (5 bases). The sequenced sample was CD4+ T cells from PBMCs. This TCR was recovered from a human donor in good health. CDR3 residues: CASSPTGDNSPLHF. In DNA form, the CDR3 reads TGTGCCAGCAGCCCGACGGGGGACAATTCACCCCTCCACTTT.